These 15 T cell receptor beta chains share one sample of origin, sequenced in a study of blood T cell repertoires in COVID-19. Assay used: immunoSEQ multiplex PCR; TCRdb lists only in-frame clones, some missing. This table holds approximately 70,000 clones, roughly 73% found once. What was sequenced was peripheral blood. These receptors originate from a woman in her fifties or sixties with acute or convalescent COVID-19.

This clone has just one count. The J gene is TRBJ2-7, the V gene TRBV6-6; 7 bases agree with TRBD1. Germline lookup yields CDR1 MNHNY and CDR2 SVGAGI (reference sequence). CDR3 length: 15 residues. V lost 5 bases, J lost 3 bases, and 10 bases stayed unmatched. As DNA, the CDR3 is TGTGCCAGCAGTCATGGACAGGCCGCTCTCTACGAGCAGTACTTC. Protein: CASSHGQAALYEQYF.

The chain uses TRBV5-1 and TRBJ1-1, with 7 bases fitting TRBD1. Germline CDR1 SGHRS, CDR2 YFSETQ. The CDR3 is 14 amino acids. V trimming: 0 bases; J trimming: 3 bases; junction bases outside the gene matches: 2. The chain's CDR3 is CASSLGGTDTEAFF. CDR3 in DNA: TGCGCCAGCAGCTTGGGCGGGACAGACACTGAAGCTTTCTTT.

This clone appeared a few times. The chain uses TRBV7-2 and TRBJ1-6, with D possibly being TRBD1 (6 bases). This CDR3 spans 14 amino acids. Germline-derived CDR1 and CDR2 are SGHTA and FQGNSA. Deletions cut 3 bases from V and 5 bases from J, with 8 bases between. In DNA form, the CDR3 reads TGTGCCAGCAGCTTGGGGGCGCATAATTCACCCCTCCACTTT. Protein: CASSLGAHNSPLHF.

This chain joins TRBV7-3 and TRBJ2-5; TRBD2 matches 12 bases. The CDR3 has 17 amino acids. Germline V gives CDR1 SGHTA, CDR2 FQGTGA. The trim removed 1 base at V and 2 bases at J, leaving 5 bases unmatched. CDR3 in DNA: TGTGCCAGCAGCTTAAGCCCCGGGACTAGCGGGCAAGAGACCCAGTACTTC. It codes for CASSLSPGTSGQETQYF.

The V and J genes are TRBV5-1 and TRBJ1-2; D remains unclear. Germline V gives CDR1 SGHRS, CDR2 YFSETQ. V shed 4 bases and J shed 0 bases, with 13 bases lying between them. The CDR3 spans 15 residues. CDR3 region: CASSPEGPPNYGYTF. CDR3 nucleotides: TGCGCCAGCAGCCCGGAGGGCCCGCCTAACTATGGCTACACCTTC. Supplemented by reference TRBV5-1 and TRBJ1-2, the full variable domain reads KAGVTQTPRYLIKTRGQQVTLSCSPISGHRSVSWYQQTPGQGLQFLFEYFSETQRNKGNFPGRFSGRQFSNSRSEMNVSTLELGDSALYLCASSPEGPPNYGYTFGSGTRLTVV.

The chain recombines TRBV5-8 with TRBJ1-2; weak D call: TRBD1 (5 bases). V lost 3 bases to trimming and J lost 6 bases, with 12 bases between them. The CDR3 spans 13 residues. The germline V gene encodes CDR1 SGHTS and CDR2 YDEGEE. The CDR3 DNA follows: TGTGCCAGCAGCTCCCCCGGGGGAAATGGCTACACCTTC. It codes for CASSSPGGNGYTF.

The V call is TRBV6-2 or TRBV6-3, the J call TRBJ2-2; 9 bases fit TRBD1. The CDR3 runs to 14 residues. From germline, CDR1 is MNHEY and CDR2 SVGEGT. The V segment lost 4 bases and the J segment 4 bases; nucleotides outside the gene matches: 1. The DNA of the CDR3 is TGTGCCAGCAGTTTGACAGGGGGCACCGGGGAGCTGTTTTTT. Translation: CASSLTGGTGELFF.

The rearrangement joins TRBV5-8 to TRBJ2-3, with D perhaps matching TRBD1 (5 bases). Germline V gene lookup returns CDR1 SGHTS and CDR2 YDEGEE. With 4 bases removed from V and 3 bases from J, the gap between germline ends came to 12 bases. This CDR3 comprises 14 residues. This CDR3 is CASSQGIVTDTQYF. As DNA, the CDR3 is TGTGCCAGCAGCCAGGGAATAGTTACAGATACGCAGTATTTT.

This clone was observed a few times. The V call is TRBV4-2, the J call TRBJ1-2; tentative D call: TRBD1 (5 bases). The CDR3 has 14 residues. V lost 1 base to trimming and J lost 5 bases, with 11 bases between them. CDR1 is LGHNA, CDR2 YNFKEQ, per germline. This CDR3 reads CASSQGIGEYGYTF. The CDR3 bases are TGTGCCAGCAGCCAAGGCATAGGGGAATATGGCTACACCTTC.

The V call is TRBV6-1, the J call TRBJ2-1, with D hard to call. Germline CDR1 reads MNHNS; CDR2 reads SASEGT. Trimming took off 1 base at V and 4 bases at J, with 8 bases between the two ends. The CDR3 sequence is 14 residues long. DNA of the CDR3: TGTGCCAGCAGTGAAGTTACGGGTTACAATGAGCAGTTCTTC. Encoded protein: CASSEVTGYNEQFF.

V usage is TRBV27 and J usage is TRBJ2-7, with D maybe TRBD1 (6 bases). Between the trimmed V and J ends, which lost 2 bases and 6 bases, there was a span of 14 bases. The CDR3 runs 14 residues. The germline gives CDR1 MNHEY, CDR2 SMNVEV (reference sequence). The CDR3 nucleotides read TGTGCCAGCAGTTTAGAAGGGGGAGTGGGCGAGCAGTACTTC. Its protein is CASSLEGGVGEQYF.

A single count supports this clone. This chain joins TRBV7-9 and TRBJ2-1, with 8 bases fitting TRBD1. The CDR3 length is 14 residues. The trim removed 9 bases at V and 5 bases at J, leaving 9 bases unmatched. Germline CDR1 SEHNR, CDR2 FQNEAQ (reference sequence). Written as DNA, the CDR3 is TGTGCCAGTCTCGTTGGGACAGGTCACAATGAGCAGTTCTTC. Amino acid sequence: CASLVGTGHNEQFF.

This chain uses TRBV30 with TRBJ1-2, with D perhaps matching TRBD1 (5 bases). Germline lookup yields CDR1 GTSNPN and CDR2 SVGIG (reference sequence). The CDR3 totals 12 residues. V lost 7 bases and J lost 7, with 16 bases in between. CDR3 amino acids: CASEVGAGGYTF. The CDR3 nucleotides read TGTGCCTCCGAAGTAGGGGCTGGTGGCTACACCTTC.

The chain couples TRBV3-1 (or the pseudogene TRBV3-2) to TRBJ2-2; perhaps TRBD1 as D (5 bases). The germline V gene encodes CDR1 LGHDT and CDR2 YNNKEL (reference sequence). The V end was cut by 5 bases, the J end by 1 base, with 8 bases between. The CDR3 consists of 14 residues. As DNA, the CDR3 is TGTGCCAGCAGCTTACAGGTGAACACCGGGGAGCTGTTTTTT. Protein: CASSLQVNTGELFF.

The chain joins TRBV2 to TRBJ2-3; 13 nucleotides line up with TRBD2. Germline CDR1 SNHLY, CDR2 FYNNEI. This CDR3 has 15 residues. The V segment lost 6 bases and the J segment 5 bases; nucleotides outside the gene matches: 5. The CDR3, as DNA: TGTGCCAGCAGCCGGACTAGCGGGGGCGGAGATACGCAGTATTTT. Protein sequence: CASSRTSGGGDTQYF.